The entry below gives a single T cell receptor (beta chain) sequence along with its context. The sample belongs to a study of T cells expressing NK-cell markers. Study-wide context: Source material for TCR beta repertoires consisted of sorted CD3+CD56+NKG2C+, CD3+CD56+NKG2C- and CD3+CD56-NKG2C+ T cells. Sequencing covered eight donors, seven HCMV-seropositive and one seronegative.

Synthesis of TCR beta cDNA relied on 5'RACE template switching carrying UMIs. TCRdb re-called the 5' RACE reads, yielding one record per CDR3 amino acid sequence without DNA. Listed are 300,000 to 500,000 distinct CDR3 sequences; roughly a tenth falls within the top ten. The CDR3 length is 13 residues. Germline V gene data show CDR1 as MNHEY and CDR2 as SMNVEV (reference sequence). This clonotype was obtained from a woman in her 50s in good health. The chain is built from TRBV27 and TRBJ2-1; TCRdb picks TRBD2, but there is no DNA to check that call. Sequenced material: blood T cells: a sorted CD56 or NKG2C T cell subset, CD4+ or CD8+ T cells, or bulk PBMC T cells (not recorded which). The CDR3 region is CASSQAGYNEQFF.